This entry concerns a single T cell receptor beta chain. These data belong to a study of blood T cell repertoires in COVID-19. Study information: PBMCs, B-cell-depleted T cells, or T cells were the source of the cDNA or gDNA that made up the material.

Researchers sorted participants into cohorts using their self-reported clinical history. Recovered Cohort 3 donors showed two negative PCRs, clearance, or symptom resolution. Measured with immunoSEQ multiplex PCR; TCRdb has only the in-frame clones, and not every one. The repertoire holds fewer than 500,000 clones, with over 75% as singletons. Germline CDR1 and CDR2: SGHTA and FQGNSA. The CDR3 has 15 residues. Trimming took 6 bases from V and 1 from J; bases not matched to a gene: 6. Sequenced sample: PBMCs or T cells enriched from blood (not recorded which). This TCR was sampled from a man aged 30 to 39 who had recovered from COVID-19. The V and J genes are TRBV7-2 and TRBJ2-1, with TRBD2 matching over 7 bases. The CDR3 DNA sequence: TGTGCCAGCAGTCGGGGGGTTTCGTCCTACAATGAGCAGTTCTTC. This gives the protein CASSRGVSSYNEQFF.